This TCR beta chain stems from a study of regulatory dendritic cells for organ transplantation. Study results and limitations: Mature dendritic cells appeared to drive more memory CD8+ clonal expansion than regulatory ones. Memory T cells were less diverse than naive, with memory CD8+ most oligoclonal. Between individuals, the alloreactive memory CD8+ T cell pool differed considerably.

This clone turned up a few times. The antigen is unknown. Memory T cells were CD45RO+, naive were CD45RA+, sorted by FACS. Sequenced by immunoSEQ multiplex PCR; TCRdb stores in-frame clones only, minus some. This sample has tens of thousands of clones; around three quarters occur once, and the top ten carry less than 0.95%. The sequenced sample was memory CD4+ T cells from blood. As for subset: CD45RO+ memory T cells. This TCR derives from a human donor in good health.

CDR3 in amino acids: CASGGQGTEAFF. CDR3 sequence (DNA): TGTGCCAGCGGGGGACAGGGAACTGAAGCTTTCTTT. J is TRBJ1-1 and V is TRBV7-9; 9 nucleotides agree with TRBD1. CDR3 length: 12 residues. From germline, CDR1 is SEHNR and CDR2 FQNEAQ (reference sequence). The J segment lost 5 bases and the V segment lost 8 bases, leaving 3 bases of the junction unmatched.